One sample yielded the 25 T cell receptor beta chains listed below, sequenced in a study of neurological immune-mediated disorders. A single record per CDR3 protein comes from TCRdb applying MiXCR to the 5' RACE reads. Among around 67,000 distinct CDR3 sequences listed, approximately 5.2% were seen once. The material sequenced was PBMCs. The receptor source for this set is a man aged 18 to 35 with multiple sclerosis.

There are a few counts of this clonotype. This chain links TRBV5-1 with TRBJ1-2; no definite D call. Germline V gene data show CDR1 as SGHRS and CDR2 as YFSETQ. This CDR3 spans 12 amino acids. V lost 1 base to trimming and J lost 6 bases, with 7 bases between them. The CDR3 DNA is TGCGCCAGCAGCTTGTCTGGGGATGGCTACACCTTC. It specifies CASSLSGDGYTF. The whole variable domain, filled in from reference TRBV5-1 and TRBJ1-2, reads KAGVTQTPRYLIKTRGQQVTLSCSPISGHRSVSWYQQTPGQGLQFLFEYFSETQRNKGNFPGRFSGRQFSNSRSEMNVSTLELGDSALYLCASSLSGDGYTFGSGTRLTVV.

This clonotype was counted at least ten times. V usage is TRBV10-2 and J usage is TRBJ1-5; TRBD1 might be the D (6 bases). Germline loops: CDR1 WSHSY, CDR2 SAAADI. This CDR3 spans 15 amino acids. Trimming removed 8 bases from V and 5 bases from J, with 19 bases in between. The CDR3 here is CASDSARGGDQPQHF. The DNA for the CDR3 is TGCGCCAGCGATTCTGCTCGGGGGGGCGATCAGCCCCAGCATTTT.

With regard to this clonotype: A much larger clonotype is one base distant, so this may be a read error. CDR3 amino acids: CASSYSTGTGYDQYF. The CDR3 nucleotides are TGTGCCAGCAGTTACTCCACCGGGACAGGGTACGATCAGTACTTC. The J gene is TRBJ2-7, the V gene TRBV6-6; 9 bases are a match to TRBD1. CDR1 MNHNY and CDR2 SVGAGI come from the germline V gene (reference sequence). CDR3 length equals 15 residues.

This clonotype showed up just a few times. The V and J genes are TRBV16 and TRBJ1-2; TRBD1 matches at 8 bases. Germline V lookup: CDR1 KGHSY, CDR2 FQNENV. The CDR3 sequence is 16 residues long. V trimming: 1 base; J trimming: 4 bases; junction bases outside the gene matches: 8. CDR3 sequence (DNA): TGTGCCAGCAGCCAATACGAGGACAGGGCCTCCTATGGCTACACCTTC. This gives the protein CASSQYEDRASYGYTF.

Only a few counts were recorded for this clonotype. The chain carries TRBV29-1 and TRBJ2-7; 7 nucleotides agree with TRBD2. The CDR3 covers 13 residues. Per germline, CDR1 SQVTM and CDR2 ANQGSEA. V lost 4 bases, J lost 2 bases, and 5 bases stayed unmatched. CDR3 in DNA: TGCAGCGTTGGGACTAGAGGGACCTACGAGCAGTACTTC. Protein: CSVGTRGTYEQYF.

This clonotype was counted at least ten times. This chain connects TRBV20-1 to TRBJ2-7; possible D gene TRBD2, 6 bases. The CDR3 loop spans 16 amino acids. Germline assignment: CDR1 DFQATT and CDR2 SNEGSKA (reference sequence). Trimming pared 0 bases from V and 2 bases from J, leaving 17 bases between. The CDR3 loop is CSARDASGRGTYEQYF. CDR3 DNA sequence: TGCAGTGCTAGAGATGCCAGCGGGCGGGGCACCTACGAGCAGTACTTC.

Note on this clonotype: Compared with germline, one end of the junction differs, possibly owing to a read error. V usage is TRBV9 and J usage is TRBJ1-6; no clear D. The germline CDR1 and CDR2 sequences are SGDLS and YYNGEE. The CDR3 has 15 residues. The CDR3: CASSVTPAGDSPLNF. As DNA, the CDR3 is TGTGCCAGCAGCGTAACTCCGGCCGGGGATTCACCCCTCAACTTT.

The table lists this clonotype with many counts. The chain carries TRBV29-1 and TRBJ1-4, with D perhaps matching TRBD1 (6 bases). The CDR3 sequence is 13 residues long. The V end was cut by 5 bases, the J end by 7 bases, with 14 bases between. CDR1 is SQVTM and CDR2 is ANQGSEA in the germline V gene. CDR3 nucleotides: TGCAGCGTTTCCCAGGGGAACTTTGAAAAACTGTTTTTT. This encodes CSVSQGNFEKLFF. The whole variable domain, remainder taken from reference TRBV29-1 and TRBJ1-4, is SAVISQKPSRDICQRGTSLTIQCQVDSQVTMMFWYRQQPGQSLTLIATANQGSEATYESGFVIDKFPISRPNLTFSTLTVSNMSPEDSSIYLCSVSQGNFEKLFFGSGTQLSVL.

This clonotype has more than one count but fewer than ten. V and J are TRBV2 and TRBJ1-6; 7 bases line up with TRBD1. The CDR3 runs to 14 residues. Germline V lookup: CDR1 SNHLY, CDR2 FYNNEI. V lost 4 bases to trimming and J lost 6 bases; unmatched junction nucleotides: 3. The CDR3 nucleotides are TGTGCCAGCAGTGGAGGGGGCGGTAATTCACCCCTCCACTTT. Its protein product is CASSGGGGNSPLHF.

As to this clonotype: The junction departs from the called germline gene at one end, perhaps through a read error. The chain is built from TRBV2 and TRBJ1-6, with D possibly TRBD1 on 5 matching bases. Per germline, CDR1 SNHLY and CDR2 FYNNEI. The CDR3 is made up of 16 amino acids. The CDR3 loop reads CASTQRGKGSNSPLHF. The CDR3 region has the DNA TGTGCCAGCACCCAACGAGGGAAGGGGTCAAATTCACCCCTACACTTT.

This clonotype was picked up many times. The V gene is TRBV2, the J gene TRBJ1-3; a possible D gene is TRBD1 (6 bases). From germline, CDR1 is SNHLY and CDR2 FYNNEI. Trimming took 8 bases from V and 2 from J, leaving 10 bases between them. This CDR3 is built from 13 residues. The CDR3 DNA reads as TGTGCCAGCCGGGACACGACTGGAAACACCATATATTTT. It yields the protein CASRDTTGNTIYF.

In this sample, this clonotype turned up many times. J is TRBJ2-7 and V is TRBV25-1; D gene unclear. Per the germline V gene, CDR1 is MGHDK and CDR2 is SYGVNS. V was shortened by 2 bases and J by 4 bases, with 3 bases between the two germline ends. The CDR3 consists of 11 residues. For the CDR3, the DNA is TGTGCCAGCAGTGAAAGTTACGAGCAGTACTTC. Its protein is CASSESYEQYF.

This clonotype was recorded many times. CDR3 DNA sequence: TGTGCCAGCAGTTTAACGGGGGGGAGGGTCGACGAGCAGTACTTC. Translating gives CASSLTGGRVDEQYF. This chain connects TRBV28 to TRBJ2-7; 8 bases are shared with TRBD2. The V and J ends lost 2 bases and 5 bases, in that order; junction bases with no gene match: 8. Per germline, CDR1 MDHEN and CDR2 SYDVKM. The CDR3 has 15 residues.

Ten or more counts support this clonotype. The CDR3 bases are TGTGCCAGCAGCTTGGGACACCAGAACACTGAAGCTTTCTTT. Translating it yields CASSLGHQNTEAFF. The chain links TRBV7-3 to TRBJ1-1; maybe TRBD1 (6 bases). Trimming shortened V by 3 bases and J by 1 base, and 9 bases separated the two germline ends. The V gene's germline CDR1 is SGHTA and CDR2 FQGTGA. The CDR3 runs to 14 residues.

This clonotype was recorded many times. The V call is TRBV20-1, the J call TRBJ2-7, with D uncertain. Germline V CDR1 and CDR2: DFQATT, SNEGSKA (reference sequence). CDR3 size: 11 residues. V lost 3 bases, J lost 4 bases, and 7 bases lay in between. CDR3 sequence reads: CSASKGYEQYF. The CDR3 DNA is TGCAGTGCTAGCAAAGGGTACGAGCAGTACTTC.

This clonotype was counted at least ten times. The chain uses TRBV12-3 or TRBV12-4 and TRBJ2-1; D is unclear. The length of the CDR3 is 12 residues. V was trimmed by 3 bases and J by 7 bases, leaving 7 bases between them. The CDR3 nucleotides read TGTGCCAGCAGTTTCGACTGGAATGAGCAGTTCTTC. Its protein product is CASSFDWNEQFF.

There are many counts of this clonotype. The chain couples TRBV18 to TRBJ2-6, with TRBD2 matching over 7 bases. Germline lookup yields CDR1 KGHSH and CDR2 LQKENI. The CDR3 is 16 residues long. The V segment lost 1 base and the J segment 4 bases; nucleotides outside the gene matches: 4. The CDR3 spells CASSPRSGGGANVLTF. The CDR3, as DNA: TGTGCCAGCTCACCACGGTCGGGAGGAGGGGCCAACGTCCTGACTTTC. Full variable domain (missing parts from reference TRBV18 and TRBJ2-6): NAGVMQNPRHLVRRRGQEARLRCSPMKGHSHVYWYRQLPEEGLKFMVYLQKENIIDESGMPKERFSAEFPKEGPSILRIQQVVRGDSAAYFCASSPRSGGGANVLTFGAGSRLTVL.

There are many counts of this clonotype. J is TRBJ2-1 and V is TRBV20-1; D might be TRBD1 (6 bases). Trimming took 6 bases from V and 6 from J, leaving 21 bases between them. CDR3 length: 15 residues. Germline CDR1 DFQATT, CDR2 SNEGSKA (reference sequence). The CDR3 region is CSALAWGLAGNEQFF. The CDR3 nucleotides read TGCAGTGCCCTGGCCTGGGGGCTAGCAGGCAATGAGCAGTTCTTC.

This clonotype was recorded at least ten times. The CDR3 spells CASSPLHRLNTGELFF. In DNA, the CDR3 is TGTGCCAGCAGTCCCCTCCACAGACTGAACACCGGGGAGCTGTTTTTT. V usage is TRBV12-3 or TRBV12-4 and J usage is TRBJ2-2; D unresolved. Trimming stripped 5 bases from V and 1 base from J, with 14 bases between. CDR3 length: 16 amino acids.

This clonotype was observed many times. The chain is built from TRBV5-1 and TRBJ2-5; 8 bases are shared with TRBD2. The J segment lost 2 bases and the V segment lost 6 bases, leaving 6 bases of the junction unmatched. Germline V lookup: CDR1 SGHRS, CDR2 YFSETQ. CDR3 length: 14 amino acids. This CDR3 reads CASKQSGGQETQYF. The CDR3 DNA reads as TGCGCCAGCAAGCAATCGGGAGGGCAAGAGACCCAGTACTTC.

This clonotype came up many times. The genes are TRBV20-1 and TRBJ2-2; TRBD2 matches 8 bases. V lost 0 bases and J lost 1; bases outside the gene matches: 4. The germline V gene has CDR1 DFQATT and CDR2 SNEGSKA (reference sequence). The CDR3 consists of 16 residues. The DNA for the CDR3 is TGCAGTGCTAGAGATCGGCTAGCGGGGAACACCGGGGAGCTGTTTTTT. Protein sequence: CSARDRLAGNTGELFF.

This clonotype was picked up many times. The CDR3 DNA sequence: TGCAGTGCTAGACACACCCAACAGGGCTACACCGGGGAGCTGTTTTTT. This encodes CSARHTQQGYTGELFF. This chain uses TRBV20-1 with TRBJ2-2, with D perhaps matching TRBD1 (6 bases). Per the germline V gene, CDR1 is DFQATT and CDR2 is SNEGSKA (reference sequence). V shed 2 bases and J shed 3 bases, with 16 bases lying between them. The CDR3 has 16 amino acids.

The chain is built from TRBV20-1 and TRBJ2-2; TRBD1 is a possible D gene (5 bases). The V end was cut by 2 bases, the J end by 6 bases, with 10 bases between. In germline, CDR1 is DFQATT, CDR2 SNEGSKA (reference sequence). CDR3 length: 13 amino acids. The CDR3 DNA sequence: TGCAGTGCTAGAAGGGGAATACCCGGGGAGCTGTTTTTT. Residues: CSARRGIPGELFF.

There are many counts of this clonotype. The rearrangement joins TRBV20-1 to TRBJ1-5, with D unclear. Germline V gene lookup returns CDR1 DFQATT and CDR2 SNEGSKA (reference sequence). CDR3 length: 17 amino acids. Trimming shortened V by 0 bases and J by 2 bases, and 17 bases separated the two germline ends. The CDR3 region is CSARDPRLQAGNQPQHF. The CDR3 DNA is TGCAGTGCTAGAGATCCCCGACTCCAGGCGGGCAATCAGCCCCAGCATTTT.

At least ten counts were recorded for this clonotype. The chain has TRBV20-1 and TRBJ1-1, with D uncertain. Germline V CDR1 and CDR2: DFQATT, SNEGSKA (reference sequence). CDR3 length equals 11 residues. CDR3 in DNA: TGCAGGGGAAACCCTCACACTGAAGCTTTCTTT. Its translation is CRGNPHTEAFF.